This T cell receptor (beta chain) stems from a study of regulatory T cells in long-lasting Graves disease. This clonotype was picked up many times. CDR3 length equals 15 residues. Germline trimming cut 6 bases from V and 4 bases from J; bases unmatched to any gene: 8. From germline, CDR1 is MDHEN and CDR2 SYDVKM. In building TCR beta libraries, iRepertoire HTBI primers were used together with Arm-PCR of CDR3 regions. MiXCR, run by TCRdb on the multiplex PCR reads, gives a single entry per CDR3 protein. There are some 220,000 distinct CDR3 sequences in the sample; roughly 19% occur only once, and approximately 12% lies in the top ten. Time point here: newly diagnosed GD, antithyroid drugs for less than 3 months. TCR sequences were obtained from RNA taken from PBMCs. The same sample was also studied in work on T cells in Graves' hyperthyroidism and ophthalmopathy. This second study says: In the blood, most expanded thyroid clonotypes above 0.001 appeared as well. Stable hyperthyroidism was told apart from ophthalmopathy by a model built on 13 V-J features.

Sequenced here: peripheral blood mononuclear cells (PBMCs), sampled at new diagnosis, from a patient treated with antithyroid drugs. The sequence came from a woman younger than 45 with Graves disease. V gene TRBV28 combines with J gene TRBJ2-7, with TRBD2 identical over 11 bases. The CDR3 bases are TGTGCCAGCAGGTTACCCCGACTAGCGGGGTACGAGCAGTACTTC. This encodes CASRLPRLAGYEQYF. Full variable domain (rest looked up from reference TRBV28 and TRBJ2-7): DVKVTQSSRYLVKRTGEKVFLECVQDMDHENMFWYRQDPGLGLRLIYFSYDVKMKEKGDIPEGYSVSREKKERFSLILESASTNQTSMYLCASRLPRLAGYEQYFGPGTRLTVT.